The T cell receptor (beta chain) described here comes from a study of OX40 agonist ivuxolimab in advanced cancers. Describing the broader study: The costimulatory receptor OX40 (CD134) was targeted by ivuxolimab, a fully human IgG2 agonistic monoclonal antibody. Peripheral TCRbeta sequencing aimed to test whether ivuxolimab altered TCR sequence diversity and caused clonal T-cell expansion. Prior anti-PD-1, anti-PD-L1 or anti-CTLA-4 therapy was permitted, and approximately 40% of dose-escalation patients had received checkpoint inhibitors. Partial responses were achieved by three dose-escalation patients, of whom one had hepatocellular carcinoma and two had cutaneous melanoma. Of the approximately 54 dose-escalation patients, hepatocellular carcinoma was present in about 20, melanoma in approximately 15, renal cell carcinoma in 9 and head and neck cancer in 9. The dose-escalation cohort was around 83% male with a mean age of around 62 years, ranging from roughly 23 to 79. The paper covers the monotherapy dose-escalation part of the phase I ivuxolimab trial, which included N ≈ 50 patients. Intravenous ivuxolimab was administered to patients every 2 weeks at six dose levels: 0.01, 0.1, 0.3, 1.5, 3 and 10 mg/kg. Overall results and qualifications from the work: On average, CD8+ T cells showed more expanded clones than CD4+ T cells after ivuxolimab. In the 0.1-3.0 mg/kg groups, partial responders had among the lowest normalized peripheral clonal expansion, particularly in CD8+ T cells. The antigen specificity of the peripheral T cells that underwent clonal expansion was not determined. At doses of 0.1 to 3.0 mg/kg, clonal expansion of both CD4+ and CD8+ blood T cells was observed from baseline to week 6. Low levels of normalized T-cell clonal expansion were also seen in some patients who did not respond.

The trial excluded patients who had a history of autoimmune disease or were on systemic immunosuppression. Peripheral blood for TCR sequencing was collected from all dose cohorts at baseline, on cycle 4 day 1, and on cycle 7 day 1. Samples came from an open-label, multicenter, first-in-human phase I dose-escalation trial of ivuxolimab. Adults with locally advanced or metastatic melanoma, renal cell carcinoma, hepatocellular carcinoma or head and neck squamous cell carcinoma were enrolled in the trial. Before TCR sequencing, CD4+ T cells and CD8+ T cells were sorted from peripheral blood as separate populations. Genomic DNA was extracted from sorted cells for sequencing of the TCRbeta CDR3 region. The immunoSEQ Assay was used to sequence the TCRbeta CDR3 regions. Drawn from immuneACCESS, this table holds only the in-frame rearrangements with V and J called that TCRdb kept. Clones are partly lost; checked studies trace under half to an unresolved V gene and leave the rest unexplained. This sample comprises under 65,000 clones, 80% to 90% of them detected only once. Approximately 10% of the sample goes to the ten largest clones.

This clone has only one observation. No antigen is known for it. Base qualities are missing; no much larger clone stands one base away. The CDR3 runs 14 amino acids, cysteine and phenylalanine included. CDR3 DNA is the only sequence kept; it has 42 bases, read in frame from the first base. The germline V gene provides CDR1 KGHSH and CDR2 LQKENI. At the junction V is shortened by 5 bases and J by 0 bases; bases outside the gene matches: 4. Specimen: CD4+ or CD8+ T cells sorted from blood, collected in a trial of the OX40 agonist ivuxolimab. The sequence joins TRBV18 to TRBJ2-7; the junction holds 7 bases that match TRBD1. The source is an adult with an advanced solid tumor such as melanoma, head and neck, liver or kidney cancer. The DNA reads TGTGCCAGCTCAATTAAGGGGGCCTCCTACGAGCAGTACTTC. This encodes CASSIKGASYEQYF.